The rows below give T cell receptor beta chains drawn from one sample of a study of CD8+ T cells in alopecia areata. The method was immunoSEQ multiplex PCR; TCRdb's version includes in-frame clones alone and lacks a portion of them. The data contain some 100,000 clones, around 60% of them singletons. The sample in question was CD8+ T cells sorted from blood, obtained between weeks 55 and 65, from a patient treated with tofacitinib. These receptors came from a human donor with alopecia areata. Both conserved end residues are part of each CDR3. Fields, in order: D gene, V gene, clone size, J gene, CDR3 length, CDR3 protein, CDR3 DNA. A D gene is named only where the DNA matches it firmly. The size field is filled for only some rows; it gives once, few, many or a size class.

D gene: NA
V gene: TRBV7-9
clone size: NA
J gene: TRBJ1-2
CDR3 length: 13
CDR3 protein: CASRKQTVDGYTF
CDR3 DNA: TGTGCCAGCAGGAAACAGACAGTGGATGGCTACACCTTC

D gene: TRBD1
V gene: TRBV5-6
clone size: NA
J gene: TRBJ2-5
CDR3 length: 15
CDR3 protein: CASSAHGTGEKTQYF
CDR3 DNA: TGTGCCAGCAGCGCCCATGGGACAGGCGAAAAGACCCAGTACTTC

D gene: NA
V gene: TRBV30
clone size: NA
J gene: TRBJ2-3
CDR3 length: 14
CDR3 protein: CAWTPLANTDTQYF
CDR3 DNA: TGTGCCTGGACTCCACTAGCAAACACAGATACGCAGTATTTT

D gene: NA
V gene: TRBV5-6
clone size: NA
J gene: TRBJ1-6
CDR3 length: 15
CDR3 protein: CASRPLRGQRSPLHF
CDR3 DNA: TGTGCCAGCAGACCCCTCCGTGGGCAGCGTTCACCCCTCCACTTT

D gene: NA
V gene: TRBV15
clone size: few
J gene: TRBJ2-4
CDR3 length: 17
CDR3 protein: CATSRDNEGLDKNIQYF
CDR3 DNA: TGTGCCACCAGCAGAGATAATGAGGGGTTGGACAAAAACATTCAGTACTTC

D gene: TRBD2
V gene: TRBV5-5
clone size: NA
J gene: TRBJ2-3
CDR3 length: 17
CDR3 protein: CASSLETSGGGTDTQYF
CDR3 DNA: TGTGCCAGCAGCTTGGAGACTAGCGGGGGGGGCACAGATACGCAGTATTTT

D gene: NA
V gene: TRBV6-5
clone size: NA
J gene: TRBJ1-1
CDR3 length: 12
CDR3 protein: CASSYAREMAFF
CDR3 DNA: TGTGCCAGCAGTTACGCCAGGGAGATGGCTTTCTTT

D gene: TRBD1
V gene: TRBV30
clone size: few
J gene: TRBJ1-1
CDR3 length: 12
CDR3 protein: CAWGQGNTEAFF
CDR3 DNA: TGTGCCTGGGGACAGGGGAACACTGAAGCTTTCTTT

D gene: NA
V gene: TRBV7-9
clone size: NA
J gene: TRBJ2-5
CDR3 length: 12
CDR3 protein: CASSYPAETQYF
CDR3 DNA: TGTGCCAGCAGCTACCCAGCAGAGACCCAGTACTTC

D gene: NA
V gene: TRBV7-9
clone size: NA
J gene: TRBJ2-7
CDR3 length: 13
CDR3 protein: CASSPDSSYEQYF
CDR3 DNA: TGTGCCAGCAGCCCGGACAGCTCCTACGAGCAGTACTTC

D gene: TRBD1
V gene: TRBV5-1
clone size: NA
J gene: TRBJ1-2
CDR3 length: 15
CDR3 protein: CASSLVTGVEYGYTF
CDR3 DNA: TGCGCCAGCAGCTTGGTGACAGGGGTAGAATATGGCTACACCTTC